This TCR beta chain comes out of a study of OX40 agonist ivuxolimab in advanced cancers. General study results and limits: Mean expanded clone counts were higher in CD8+ than CD4+ T cells.

V gave up 7 bases and J gave up 2 bases, with 8 bases separating them. From germline, CDR1 is SGHRS and CDR2 YFSETQ. The CDR3 totals 12 residues. In the case of this clone: The antigen is not known.

Repertoires were generated with immunoSEQ multiplex PCR, while TCRdb's copy carries only in-frame clones and drops some. The data hold roughly 53,000 clones, with 65% to 85% observed a single time. The chain links TRBV5-1 to TRBJ2-3; no definite D call. Here the sequenced sample was CD4+ or CD8+ T cells sorted from blood, taken in a trial of the OX40 agonist ivuxolimab. The TCR sequence derives from an adult with an advanced solid tumor such as melanoma, head and neck, liver or kidney cancer. This chain's CDR3 is CASGQTTDTQYF. Here the CDR3 DNA reads TGCGCCAGCGGTCAGACCACAGATACGCAGTATTTT.